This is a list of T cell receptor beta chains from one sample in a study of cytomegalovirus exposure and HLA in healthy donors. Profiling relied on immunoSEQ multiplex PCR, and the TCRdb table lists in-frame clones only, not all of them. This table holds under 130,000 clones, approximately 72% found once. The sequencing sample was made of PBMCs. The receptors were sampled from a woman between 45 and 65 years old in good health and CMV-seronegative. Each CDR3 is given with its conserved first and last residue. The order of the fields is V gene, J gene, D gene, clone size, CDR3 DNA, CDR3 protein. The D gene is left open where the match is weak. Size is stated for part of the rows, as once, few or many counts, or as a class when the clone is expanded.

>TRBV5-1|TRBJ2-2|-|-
TGCGCCAGCAGGAGCGACACCGGGGAGCTGTTTTTT
CASRSDTGELFF
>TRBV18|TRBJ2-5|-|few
TGTGCCAGCTCAAATATGGGACAACGCCAAGAGACCCAGTACTTC
CASSNMGQRQETQYF
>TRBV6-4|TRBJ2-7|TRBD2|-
TGTGCCAGCAGGGCCGGGACTAGCGACTACGAGCAGTACTTC
CASRAGTSDYEQYF
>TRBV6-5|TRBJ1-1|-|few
TGTGCCAGCAGTTACTGGGAGGAGACTGAAGCTTTCTTT
CASSYWEETEAFF
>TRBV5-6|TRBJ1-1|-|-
TGTGCCAGCAGCAGAACGACAGGCGAGTTTGAAGCTTTCTTT
CASSRTTGEFEAFF
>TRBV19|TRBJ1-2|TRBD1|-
TGTGCCAGTAGTATAGCGCGACAGGGAGCCTATGGCTACACCTTC
CASSIARQGAYGYTF
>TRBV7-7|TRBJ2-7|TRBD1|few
TGTGCTAGCAGCTTCGGGACAGGGTCCTACGAGCAGTACTTC
CASSFGTGSYEQYF
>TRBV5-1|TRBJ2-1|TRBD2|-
TGCGCCAGCAGCTTGGACCCTCCGGGTTCCGTTTCGGGGACTAAAAATGAGCAGTTCTTC
CASSLDPPGSVSGTKNEQFF
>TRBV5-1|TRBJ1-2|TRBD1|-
TGCGCCAGCAGCGTGGGACAGGGGCAACGCTACACCTTC
CASSVGQGQRYTF
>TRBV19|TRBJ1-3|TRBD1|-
TGTGCCAGTAGTATCCCCCGGACAGGGCTATCTGGAAACACCATATATTTT
CASSIPRTGLSGNTIYF
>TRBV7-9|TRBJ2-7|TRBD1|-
TGTGCCAGCACCCGCCCGGGACAGGGGGGCGAGCAGTACTTC
CASTRPGQGGEQYF
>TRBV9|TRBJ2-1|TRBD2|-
TGTGCCAGCAGCAGGCAAGCGGGACATGAGCAGTTCTTC
CASSRQAGHEQFF
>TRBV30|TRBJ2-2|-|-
TGTGCCTGGACCCGCGGTGCCGGGGAGCTGTTTTTT
CAWTRGAGELFF
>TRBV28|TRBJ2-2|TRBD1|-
TGTGCCACCAATAAATTACCGGGACAGGGTCACACCGGGGAGCTGTTTTTT
CATNKLPGQGHTGELFF
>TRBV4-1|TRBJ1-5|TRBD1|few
TGCGCCAGCAGCCACTTACTATCCGACAGGGATAGCAATCAGCCCCAGCATTTT
CASSHLLSDRDSNQPQHF
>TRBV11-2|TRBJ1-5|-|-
TGTGCCAGCAGCGTCGATCCTTCGGGGCCCCAGCATTTT
CASSVDPSGPQHF
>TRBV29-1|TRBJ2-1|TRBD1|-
TGCAGCGCAAGGACAGGTCCCCGAGGGGAGCAGTTCTTC
CSARTGPRGEQFF
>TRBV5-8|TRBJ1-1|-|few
TGTGCCAGCAGCGTAATGAACACTGAAGCTTTCTTT
CASSVMNTEAFF
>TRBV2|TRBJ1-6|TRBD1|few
TGTGCCAGCAGCCCCGGACAGGGAGTCAATTCACCCCTCCACTTT
CASSPGQGVNSPLHF
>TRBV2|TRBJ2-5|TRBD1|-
TGTGCCAGCAGGCGACAGGGTGGAGGTGAGACCCAGTACTTC
CASRRQGGGETQYF
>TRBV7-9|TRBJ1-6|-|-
TGTGCCAGCAGCTTGTTTGGGGGGGCGGATTCACCCCTCCACTTT
CASSLFGGADSPLHF
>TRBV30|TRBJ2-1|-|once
TGTGCCTGGAGTGGTAACAATGAGCAGTTCTTC
CAWSGNNEQFF
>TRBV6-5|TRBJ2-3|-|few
TGTGCCAGCGGCCCCGGACAGAGCACAGATACGCAGTATTTT
CASGPGQSTDTQYF
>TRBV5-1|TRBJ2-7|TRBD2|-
TGCGCCAGCAGCTCAGCGGGAGGGGAAGACGAGCAGTACTTC
CASSSAGGEDEQYF
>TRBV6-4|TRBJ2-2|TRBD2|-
TGTGCCAGCAGTGGAGGGACTAGCGGAACCGGGGAGCTGTTTTTT
CASSGGTSGTGELFF
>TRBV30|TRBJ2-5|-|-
TGTGCCTGGAGTACAGGTGGCTTCGAGACCCAGTACTTC
CAWSTGGFETQYF
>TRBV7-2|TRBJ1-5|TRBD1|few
TGTGCCAGCATGGACGGGACAGGGGTTCAGCCCCAGCATTTT
CASMDGTGVQPQHF
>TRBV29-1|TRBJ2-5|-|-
TGCAGCGTAGTGGGCATGGAGGACCAAGAGACCCAGTACTTC
CSVVGMEDQETQYF
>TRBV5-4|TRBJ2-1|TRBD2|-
TGTGCCAGCAGCTTGGGGGGCGGGAGTTCCTACAATGAGCAGTTCTTC
CASSLGGGSSYNEQFF
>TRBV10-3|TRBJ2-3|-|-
TGTGCCATCAGTGATGGGGGCCGAAGCACAGATACGCAGTATTTT
CAISDGGRSTDTQYF
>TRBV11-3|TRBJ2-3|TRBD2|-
TGTGCCAGCAGCACGCTACGGGGGGGTAGCGGGGAGCTCACAGATACGCAGTATTTT
CASSTLRGGSGELTDTQYF
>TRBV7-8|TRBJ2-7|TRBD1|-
TGTGCCAGCAGCGCCCGACAGGGATCCTACGAGCAGTACTTC
CASSARQGSYEQYF
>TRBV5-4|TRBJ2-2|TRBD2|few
TGTGCCAGCAGCGTGGTGCCTAGCGGGGGGGCCACCGGGGAGCTGTTTTTT
CASSVVPSGGATGELFF
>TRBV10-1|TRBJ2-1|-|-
TGCGCCAGCAGTGAGTCGACTGCCAACAATGAGCAGTTCTTC
CASSESTANNEQFF
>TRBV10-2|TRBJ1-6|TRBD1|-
TGCGCCAGCGGATTGGACAGGCTCTCACCCCTCCACTTT
CASGLDRLSPLHF
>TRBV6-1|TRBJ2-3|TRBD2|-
TGTGCCAGCAGTGAAGGACTAGCGGGCGGGTCTTTCACAGATACGCAGTATTTT
CASSEGLAGGSFTDTQYF
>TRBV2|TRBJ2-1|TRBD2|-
TGTGCCAGCAGTGCGACCCTGACTAGCGGGAGATGGGGTGAGCAGTTCTTC
CASSATLTSGRWGEQFF
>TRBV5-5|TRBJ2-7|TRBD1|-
TGTGCCAGCAGCTTGTGGGACAGAGCCTACGAGCAGTACTTC
CASSLWDRAYEQYF
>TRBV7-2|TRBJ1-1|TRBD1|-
TGTGCCAGCAGCCCTCAGGGGGACACTGAAGCTTTCTTT
CASSPQGDTEAFF
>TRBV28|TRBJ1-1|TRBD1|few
TGTGCCAGCATGGAGAGGAACAGGGGGGGCACTGAAGCTTTCTTT
CASMERNRGGTEAFF
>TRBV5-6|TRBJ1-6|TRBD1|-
TGTGCCAGCAGCACCGGACAGGGCCTAAATAATTCCCCCCTCCACTTT
CASSTGQGLNNSPLHF
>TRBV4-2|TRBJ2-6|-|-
TGTGCCAGCAGCCAAGCAGACTCTGGGGCCAACGTCCTGACTTTC
CASSQADSGANVLTF
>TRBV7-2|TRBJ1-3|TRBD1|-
TGTGCCAGCAGCTTAGCAGAGGGGGCCTGGGGAAACACCATATATTTT
CASSLAEGAWGNTIYF
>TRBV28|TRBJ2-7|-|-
TGTGCCAGCATTAAGGACTACCCATACGAGCAGTACTTC
CASIKDYPYEQYF
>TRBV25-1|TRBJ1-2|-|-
TGTGCCAGCAGTGAGTCGTCCCAGGGCATATCTTCAGGATATGGCTACACCTTC
CASSESSQGISSGYGYTF
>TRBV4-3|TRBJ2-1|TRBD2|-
TGCGCCAGCAGCCAGGAAGCTAGCGGCTCTCTAAACAATGAGCAGTTCTTC
CASSQEASGSLNNEQFF
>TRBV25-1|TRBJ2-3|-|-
TGTGCCAGCAGTGGAATACTAGGTCTCCGGTATTTT
CASSGILGLRYF
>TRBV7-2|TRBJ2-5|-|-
TGTGCCAGCAGCACCGACTCGGGTCAAGAGACCCAGTACTTC
CASSTDSGQETQYF
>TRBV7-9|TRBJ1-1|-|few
TGTGCCAGCAGCCGATATTTGGGGACGGGGGGGATCACTGAAGCTTTCTTT
CASSRYLGTGGITEAFF
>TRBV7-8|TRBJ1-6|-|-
TGTGCCAGCAGCTTAGAGTCCGGCTCCTATAATTCACCCCTCCACTTT
CASSLESGSYNSPLHF
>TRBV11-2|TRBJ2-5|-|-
TGTGCCAGCAGCCTGCCCTTACTGACAGTCCAGTACCAAGAGACCCAGTACTTC
CASSLPLLTVQYQETQYF
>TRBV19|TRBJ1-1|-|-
TGTGCCAGTACCCCATGGGAGGGTATGGACACTGAAGCTTTCTTT
CASTPWEGMDTEAFF
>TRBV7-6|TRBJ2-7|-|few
TGTGCCAGCAGCCCCCGACAGGCCATTGCAACCTTGTCCTACGAGCAGTACTTC
CASSPRQAIATLSYEQYF
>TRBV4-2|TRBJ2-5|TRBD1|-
TGTGCCAGCAGCCTGGGACAGGACCAAGAGACCCAGTACTTC
CASSLGQDQETQYF
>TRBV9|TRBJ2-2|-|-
TGTGCCAGCAGCGTTACTACCGGGGAGCTGTTTTTT
CASSVTTGELFF
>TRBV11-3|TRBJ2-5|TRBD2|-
TGTGCCAGCAGCTTAGCAACTTCGCGGGAGAGAGTCCAAGAGACCCAGTACTTC
CASSLATSRERVQETQYF
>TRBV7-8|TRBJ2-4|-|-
TGTGCCAGCAGCTTTTCCGACCGGGATCGTGACATTCAGTACTTC
CASSFSDRDRDIQYF
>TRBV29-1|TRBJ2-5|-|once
TGCAGCGTTGAAGAAAACGAGGGTTCAGCGACCCAGTACTTC
CSVEENEGSATQYF
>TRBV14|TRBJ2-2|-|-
TGTGCCAGCAGCTTTAGCGGAACCGGGGAGCTGTTTTTT
CASSFSGTGELFF